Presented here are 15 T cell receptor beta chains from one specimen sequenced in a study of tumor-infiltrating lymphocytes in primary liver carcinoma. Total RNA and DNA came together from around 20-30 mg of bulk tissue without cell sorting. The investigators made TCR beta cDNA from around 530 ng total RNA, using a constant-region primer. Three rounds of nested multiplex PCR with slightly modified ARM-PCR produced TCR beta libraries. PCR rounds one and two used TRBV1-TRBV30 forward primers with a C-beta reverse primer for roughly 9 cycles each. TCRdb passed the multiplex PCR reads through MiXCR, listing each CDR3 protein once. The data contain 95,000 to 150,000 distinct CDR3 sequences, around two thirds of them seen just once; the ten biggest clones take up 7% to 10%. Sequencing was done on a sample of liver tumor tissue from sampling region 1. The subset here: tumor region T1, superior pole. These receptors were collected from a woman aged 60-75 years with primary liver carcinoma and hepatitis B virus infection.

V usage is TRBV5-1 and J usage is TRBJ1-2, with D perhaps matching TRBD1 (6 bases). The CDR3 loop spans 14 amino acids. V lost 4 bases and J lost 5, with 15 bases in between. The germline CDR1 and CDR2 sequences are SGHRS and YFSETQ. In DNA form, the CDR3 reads TGCGCCAGCAGCATTGGGGGCACAGATTATGGCTACACCTTC. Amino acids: CASSIGGTDYGYTF.

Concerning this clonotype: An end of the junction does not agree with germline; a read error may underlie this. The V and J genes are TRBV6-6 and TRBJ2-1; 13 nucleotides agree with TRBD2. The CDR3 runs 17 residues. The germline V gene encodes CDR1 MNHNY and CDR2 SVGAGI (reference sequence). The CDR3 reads CASSYSGLAGIYNKQFF. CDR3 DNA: TGTGCCAGCAGCTACTCGGGACTAGCGGGAATCTACAATAAGCAGTTCTTC.

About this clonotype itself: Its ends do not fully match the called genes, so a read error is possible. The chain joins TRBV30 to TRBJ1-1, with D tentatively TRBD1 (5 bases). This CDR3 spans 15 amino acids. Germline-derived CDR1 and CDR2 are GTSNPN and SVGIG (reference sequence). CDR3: CAWRAPDRLKTEAFF. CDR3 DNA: TGTGCCTGGAGGGCCCCCGACAGATTGAAGACTGAAGCTTTCTTT.

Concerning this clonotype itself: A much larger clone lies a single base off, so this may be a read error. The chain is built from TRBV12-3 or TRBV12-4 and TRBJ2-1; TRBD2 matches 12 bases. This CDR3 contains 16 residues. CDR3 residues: CASSRTSGTPYSEQFF. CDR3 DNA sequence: TGTGCCAGCAGTAGGACTAGCGGGACCCCCTACAGTGAGCAGTTCTTC.

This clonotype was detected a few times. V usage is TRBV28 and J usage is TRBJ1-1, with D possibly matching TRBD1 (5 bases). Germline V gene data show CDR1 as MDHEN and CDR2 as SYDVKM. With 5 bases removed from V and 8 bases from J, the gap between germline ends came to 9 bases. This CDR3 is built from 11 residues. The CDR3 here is CASSPDREAFF. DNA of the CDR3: TGTGCCAGCAGTCCAGACAGAGAAGCTTTCTTT.

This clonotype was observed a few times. Here the CDR3 reads CAISYRGRENSPLHF. The CDR3 bases are TGTGCCATCAGCTACAGGGGACGGGAGAATTCACCCCTCCACTTT. The chain couples TRBV10-3 to TRBJ1-6, with 7 bases fitting TRBD1. The length of the CDR3 is 15 residues. With V trimmed by 6 bases and J by 7 bases, 9 bases remained unmatched. The germline CDR1 and CDR2 sequences are ENHRY and SYGVKD.

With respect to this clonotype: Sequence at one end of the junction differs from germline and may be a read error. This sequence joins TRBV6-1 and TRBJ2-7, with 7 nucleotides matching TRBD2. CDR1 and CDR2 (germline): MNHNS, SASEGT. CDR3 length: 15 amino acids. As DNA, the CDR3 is TGTGCCAGCAGCCCTGTGACTAGCAGGAGGCACGAGCAATACTTC. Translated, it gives CASSPVTSRRHEQYF.

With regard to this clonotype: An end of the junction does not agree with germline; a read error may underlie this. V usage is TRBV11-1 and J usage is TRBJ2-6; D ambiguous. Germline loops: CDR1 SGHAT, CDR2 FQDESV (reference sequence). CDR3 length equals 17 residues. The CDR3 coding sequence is TGTGCCAGCTCATTGGCCTTTTCGAGCTCTGGTGCCAACATCCTGACTTTC. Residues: CASSLAFSSSGANILTF.

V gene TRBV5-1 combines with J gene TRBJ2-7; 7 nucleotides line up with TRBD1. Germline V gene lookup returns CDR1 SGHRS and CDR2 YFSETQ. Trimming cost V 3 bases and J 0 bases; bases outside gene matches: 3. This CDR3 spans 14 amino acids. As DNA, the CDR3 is TGCGCCAGCAGCTCTGGACAGGCCTCCTACGAGCAGTACTTC. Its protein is CASSSGQASYEQYF.

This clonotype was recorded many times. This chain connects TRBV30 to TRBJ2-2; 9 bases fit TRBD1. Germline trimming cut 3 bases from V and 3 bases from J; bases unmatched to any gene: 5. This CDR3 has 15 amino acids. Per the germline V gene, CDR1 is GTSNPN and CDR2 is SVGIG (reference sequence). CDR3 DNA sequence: TGTGCCTGGAGCGGACAGGGGCAGGACACCGGGGAGCTGTTTTTT. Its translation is CAWSGQGQDTGELFF.

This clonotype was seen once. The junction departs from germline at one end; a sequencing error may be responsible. CDR3 residues: CASSGCSSYNEQFF. The CDR3 DNA follows: TGTGCCAGCAGCGGGTGTAGCTCCTATAATGAGCAGTTCTTC. This chain uses TRBV5-4 with TRBJ2-1; no clear D gene. Germline-derived CDR1 and CDR2 are SGHNT and YYREEE (reference sequence). The CDR3 runs to 14 residues.

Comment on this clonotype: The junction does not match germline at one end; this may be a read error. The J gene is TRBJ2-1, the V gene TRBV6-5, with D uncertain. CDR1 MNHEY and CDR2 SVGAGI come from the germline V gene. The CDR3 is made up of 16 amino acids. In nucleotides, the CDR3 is TGTGCCAGTAGTTACCGTCCAGTGGTGGATTACAATGAGCAGTTCTTC. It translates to CASSYRPVVDYNEQFF.

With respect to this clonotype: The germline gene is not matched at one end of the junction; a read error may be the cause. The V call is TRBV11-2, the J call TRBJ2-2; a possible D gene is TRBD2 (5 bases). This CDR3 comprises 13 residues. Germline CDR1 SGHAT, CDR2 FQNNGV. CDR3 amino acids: CASSLDRTGEPFF. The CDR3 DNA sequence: TGCGCCAGCAGCTTAGATAGGACTGGGGAGCCGTTCTTT. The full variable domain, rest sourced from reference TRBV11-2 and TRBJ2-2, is EAGVAQSPRYKIIEKRQSVAFWCNPISGHATLYWYQQILGQGPKLLIQFQNNGVVDDSQLPKDRFSAERLKGVDSTLKIQPAKLEDSAVYLCASSLDRTGEPFFGEGSRLTVL.

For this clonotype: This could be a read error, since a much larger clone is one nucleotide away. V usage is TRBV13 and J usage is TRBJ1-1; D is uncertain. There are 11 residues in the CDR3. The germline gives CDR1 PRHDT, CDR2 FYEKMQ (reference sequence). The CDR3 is CANSSRLEAFF. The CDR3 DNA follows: TGTGCCAACAGCTCCAGGTTGGAAGCTTTCTTT. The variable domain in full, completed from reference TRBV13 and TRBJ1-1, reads AAGVIQSPRHLIKEKRETATLKCYPIPRHDTVYWYQQGPGQDPQFLISFYEKMQSDKGSIPDRFSAQQFSDYHSELNMSSLELGDSALYFCANSSRLEAFFGQGTRLTVV.

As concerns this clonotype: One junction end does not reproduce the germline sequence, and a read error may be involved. CDR3 sequence (DNA): TGCGCCAGCAGATGGACTAGCGATGGTGAGCAGTTCTTC. Translation gives CASRWTSDGEQFF. V usage is TRBV11-3 and J usage is TRBJ2-1, with 9 bases that match TRBD2. The germline gives CDR1 SGHNT, CDR2 YENEEA. The CDR3 extends over 13 amino acids.